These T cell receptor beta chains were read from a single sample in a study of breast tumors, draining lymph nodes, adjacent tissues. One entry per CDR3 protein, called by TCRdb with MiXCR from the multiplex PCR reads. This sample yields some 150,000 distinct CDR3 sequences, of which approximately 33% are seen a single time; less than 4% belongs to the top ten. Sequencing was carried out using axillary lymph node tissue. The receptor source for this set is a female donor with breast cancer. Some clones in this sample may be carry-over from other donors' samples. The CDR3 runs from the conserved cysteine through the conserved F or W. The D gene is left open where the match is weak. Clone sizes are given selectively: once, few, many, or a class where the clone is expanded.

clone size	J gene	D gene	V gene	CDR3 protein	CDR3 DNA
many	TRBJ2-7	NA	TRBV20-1	CSASGILYEQYF	TGCAGTGCTTCCGGGATTCTCTACGAGCAGTACTTC
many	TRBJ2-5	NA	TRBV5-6	CASSFNLETQYF	TGTGCCAGCAGCTTTAATCTAGAGACCCAGTACTTC
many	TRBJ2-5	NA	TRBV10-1	CASSESPGETQYF	TGCGCCAGCAGTGAGTCGCCCGGAGAGACCCAGTACTTC
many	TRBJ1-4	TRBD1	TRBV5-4	CASSTTGAATNEKLFF	TGTGCCAGCAGCACGACAGGGGCTGCAACTAATGAAAAACTGTTTTTT
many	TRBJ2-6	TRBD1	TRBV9	CASSPTGGGSGANVLTF	TGTGCCAGCAGCCCGACAGGGGGTGGCTCTGGGGCCAACGTCCTGACTTTC
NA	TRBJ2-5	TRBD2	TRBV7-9	CASRNGGGTQYF	TGTGCCAGCAGAAACGGCGGGGGGACCCAGTACTTC
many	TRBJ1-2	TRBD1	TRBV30	CAWSQPGQGYGYTF	TGTGCCTGGAGTCAGCCGGGACAGGGGTATGGCTACACCTTC
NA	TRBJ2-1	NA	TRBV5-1	CASSLAADNEQFF	TGCGCCAGCAGCTTGGCCGCTGACAATGAGCAGTTCTTC
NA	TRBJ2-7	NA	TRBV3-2	CASTRGTTSARIYEQYF	TGTGCCAGCACGAGGGGAACGACTAGCGCAAGGATCTACGAGCAGTACTTC
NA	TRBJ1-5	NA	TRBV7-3	CTSSPRGGQPQHF	TGTACCAGCAGTCCCCGGGGTGGTCAGCCCCAGCATTTT
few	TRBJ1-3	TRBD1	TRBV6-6	CASSYPGQGAGGNTIYF	TGTGCCAGCAGTTACCCGGGACAGGGGGCAGGCGGAAACACCATATATTTT
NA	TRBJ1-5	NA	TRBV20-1	CSASRGMGQETQHF	TGCAGTGCTAGCAGGGGTATGGGCCAAGAGACCCAGCATTTT
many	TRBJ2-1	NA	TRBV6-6	CASSNHYSGINSYNEQFF	TGTGCCAGCAGTAATCACTATAGCGGAATTAACTCCTACAATGAGCAGTTCTTC
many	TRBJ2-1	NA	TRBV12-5	CASGLGGTRYNEQFF	TGTGCTAGTGGTTTGGGGGGGACACGGTACAATGAGCAGTTCTTC
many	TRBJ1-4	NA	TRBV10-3	CAISDSGGEKLFF	TGTGCCATCAGTGATTCGGGGGGTGAAAAACTGTTTTTT
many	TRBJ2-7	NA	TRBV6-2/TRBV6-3	CASSYSVQGTEQYF	TGTGCCAGCAGTTACTCTGTACAGGGAACGGAGCAGTACTTC
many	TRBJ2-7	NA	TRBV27	CASRSIGPHEQYF	TGTGCCAGCAGGTCCATAGGGCCCCACGAGCAGTACTTC
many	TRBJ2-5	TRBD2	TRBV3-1	CASSQGTSGQETQYF	TGCGCCAGCAGTCAGGGGACTAGCGGACAAGAGACCCAGTACTTC
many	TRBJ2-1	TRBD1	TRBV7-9	CASSAGTGGRNEQFF	TGTGCCAGCAGCGCCGGGACAGGGGGGCGCAATGAGCAGTTCTTC
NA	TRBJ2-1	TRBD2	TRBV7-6	CAPRLAGTNEQFF	TGTGCCCCCAGACTAGCGGGGACCAATGAGCAGTTCTTC
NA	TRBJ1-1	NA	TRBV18	CASSPAMRGGNTEAFF	TGTGCCAGCTCACCTGCGATGAGGGGTGGGAACACTGAAGCTTTCTTT
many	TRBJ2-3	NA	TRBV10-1	CASSESGRSTDTQYF	TGCGCCAGCAGTGAGTCGGGCAGAAGCACAGATACGCAGTATTTT
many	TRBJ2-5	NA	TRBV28	CASSPQRRTQYF	TGTGCCAGCAGTCCCCAGAGGAGGACCCAGTACTTC
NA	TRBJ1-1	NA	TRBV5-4	CASSPAGGAGRPEAFF	TGTGCCAGCAGCCCGGCGGGGGGAGCAGGGCGGCCTGAAGCTTTCTTT
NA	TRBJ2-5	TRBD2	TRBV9	CACTRYAGEQETQYF	TGTGCCTGCACTCGTTATGCGGGGGAACAAGAGACCCAGTACTTC
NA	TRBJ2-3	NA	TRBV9	CASSVDLGALGTDTQYF	TGTGCCAGCAGCGTTGATCTAGGGGCTCTAGGCACAGATACGCAGTATTTT
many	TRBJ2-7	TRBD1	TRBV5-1	CASSLRTGPVYEQYF	TGCGCCAGCAGCTTACGGACAGGGCCCGTCTACGAGCAGTACTTC
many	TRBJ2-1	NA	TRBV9	CASSVSGMSSYNEQFF	TGTGCCAGCAGCGTATCTGGCATGAGCTCCTACAATGAGCAGTTCTTC
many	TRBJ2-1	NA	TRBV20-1	CSARVKGTGHNEQFF	TGCAGTGCTAGAGTTAAAGGGACTGGGCACAATGAGCAGTTCTTC
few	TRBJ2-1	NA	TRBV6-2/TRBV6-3	CASSYYAPQLYNEQFF	TGTGCCAGCAGTTATTATGCCCCCCAACTTTACAATGAGCAGTTCTTC
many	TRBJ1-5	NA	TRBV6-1	CASSESIVQHF	TGTGCCAGCAGTGAATCAATTGTTCAGCATTTT
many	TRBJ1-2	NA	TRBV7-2	CASSFNRDTRYGYPF	TGTGCCAGCAGCTTTAACAGGGACACTCGTTATGGCTACCCCTTC
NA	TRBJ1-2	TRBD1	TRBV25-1	CARGSTGQQSNYGYTF	TGTGCTAGAGGCTCGACAGGGCAACAGTCTAACTATGGCTACACCTTC
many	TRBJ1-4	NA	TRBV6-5	CASSSGRINEKLFF	TGTGCCAGCAGTTCCGGACGGATTAATGAAAAACTGTTTTTT
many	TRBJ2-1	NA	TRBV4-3	CASSQDTSLALLGEQFF	TGCGCCAGCAGCCAAGATACGTCGCTAGCGCTCCTGGGTGAGCAGTTCTTC
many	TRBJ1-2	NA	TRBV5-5	CASSLAVASYGYTF	TGTGCCAGCAGCTTGGCCGTAGCCTCCTATGGCTACACCTTC
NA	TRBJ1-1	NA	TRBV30	CAWSMGGGRNAFF	TGTGCCTGGAGTATGGGAGGGGGTCGGAATGCTTTCTTT
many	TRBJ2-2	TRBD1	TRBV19	CASSKGQGARTGELFF	TGTGCCAGTAGTAAGGGACAGGGGGCGCGCACCGGGGAGCTGTTTTTT
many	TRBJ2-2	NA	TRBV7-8	CASGAENTGELFF	TGTGCCAGCGGGGCGGAAAACACCGGGGAGCTGTTTTTT
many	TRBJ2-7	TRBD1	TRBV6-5	CASSTDRGPYEQYF	TGTGCCAGCAGTACTGACAGGGGTCCCTACGAGCAGTACTTC
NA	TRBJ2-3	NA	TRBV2	CASSSQGRRVATQYF	TGTGCCAGCAGCTCGCAGGGACGGAGAGTAGCTACGCAGTATTTT
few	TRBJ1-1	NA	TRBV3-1	CASSRATEAFF	TGTGCCAGCAGCCGGGCCACTGAAGCTTTCTTT
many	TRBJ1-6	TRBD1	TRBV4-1	CASSHRQGNNSPLHF	TGCGCCAGCAGCCATAGACAGGGAAATAATTCACCCCTCCACTTT
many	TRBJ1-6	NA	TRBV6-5	CASSSLTPSSPLHF	TGTGCCAGCAGTAGTCTAACCCCAAGTTCACCCCTCCACTTT
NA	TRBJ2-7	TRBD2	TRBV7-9	CASSPRLADSYEQYF	TGTGCCAGCAGCCCAAGACTAGCGGACTCCTACGAGCAGTACTTC
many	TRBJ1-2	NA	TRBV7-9	CASARRGGYTF	TGTGCCAGCGCAAGGCGGGGTGGCTACACCTTC
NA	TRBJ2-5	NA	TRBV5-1	CASSLRDLRGTQYF	TGCGCCAGCAGCCTCCGGGACCTCAGGGGCACCCAGTACTTC
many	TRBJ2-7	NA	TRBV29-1	CSVRRGTPTRPYEQYF	TGCAGCGTTCGAAGAGGGACTCCAACCCGTCCCTACGAGCAGTACTTC
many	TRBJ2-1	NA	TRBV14	CASSQAAGWNEQFF	TGTGCCAGCAGCCAAGCGGCAGGGTGGAATGAGCAGTTCTTC
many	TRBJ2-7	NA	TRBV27	CASSTYGPNYEQYF	TGTGCCAGCAGTACCTACGGACCCAACTACGAGCAGTACTTC
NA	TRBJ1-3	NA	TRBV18	CASSPPSSGNTVYF	TGTGCCAGCTCACCTCCCAGCTCTGGAAACACCGTATATTTT
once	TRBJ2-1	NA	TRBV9	CASSETGQPTYNEQFF	TGTGCCAGCAGCGAGACAGGACAGCCCACCTACAATGAGCAGTTCTTC